Listed here are 7 T cell receptor beta chains from one sample, sequenced in a study of cytomegalovirus exposure and HLA in healthy donors. Data came from immunoSEQ multiplex PCR; TCRdb stores just in-frame clones and leaves some out. The repertoire holds fewer than 200,000 clones, nearly 90% seen once, with 4% to 4.5% in the top ten. Sample: PBMCs. These receptors all stem from a man younger than 35 in good health and CMV-seropositive.

V is TRBV4-1 and J is TRBJ2-1; D might be TRBD1 (6 bases). The CDR3 sequence is 15 residues long. Trimming removed 4 bases at V and 8 bases at J, with 18 bases between. The V gene's germline CDR1 is MGHRA and CDR2 YSYEKL. CDR3 nucleotide sequence: TGCGCCAGCAGCCCGAAATCGACAGGTTTGGATGAGCAGTTCTTC. It yields the protein CASSPKSTGLDEQFF.

The rearrangement uses TRBV11-2 and TRBJ1-2; 7 nucleotides align to TRBD1. The CDR3 has 14 residues. From germline, CDR1 is SGHAT and CDR2 FQNNGV. V was clipped by 4 bases and J by 8 bases; unmatched bases: 10. This chain's CDR3 is CASSSLTGFWGYTF. CDR3 nucleotides: TGTGCCAGCAGCTCCCTGACAGGGTTCTGGGGCTACACCTTC.

This clone was seen a few times. The chain couples TRBV19 to TRBJ1-5; D possibly corresponds to TRBD1 (6 bases). Between the trimmed V and J ends, which lost 5 bases and 7 bases, there was a span of 18 bases. This CDR3 comprises 15 residues. Germline-derived CDR1 and CDR2 are LNHDA and SQIVND (reference sequence). The CDR3 reads CASSPRETGTQPQHF. CDR3 DNA sequence: TGTGCCAGTAGTCCACGAGAGACAGGAACACAGCCCCAGCATTTT.

The rearrangement links TRBV18 to TRBJ1-5, with 7 bases fitting TRBD1. The CDR3 is 15 residues long. With V trimmed by 0 bases and J by 3 bases, 2 bases remained unmatched. CDR1 is KGHSH and CDR2 is LQKENI in the germline V gene. CDR3 DNA: TGTGCCAGCTCACCACCTGGGACAGCCAATCAGCCCCAGCATTTT. It yields the protein CASSPPGTANQPQHF.

The rearrangement joins TRBV4-1 to TRBJ2-2, with 7 bases matching TRBD2. Germline lookup yields CDR1 MGHRA and CDR2 YSYEKL. After removal of 0 bases from V and 2 bases from J, the junction contained 6 bases not matched to a gene. The CDR3 has 17 amino acids. DNA for the CDR3: TGCGCCAGCAGCCAAGATTTGGCTAGCGGAAACACCGGGGAGCTGTTTTTT. The encoded protein is CASSQDLASGNTGELFF.

J is TRBJ2-7 and V is TRBV5-8; weak D call: TRBD1 (6 bases). Germline CDR1 is SGHTS and CDR2 is YDEGEE. V lost 7 bases and J lost 3, with 14 bases in between. This CDR3 spans 13 amino acids. The CDR3: CASARGLGYEQYF. CDR3 bases: TGTGCCAGCGCCAGGGGTTTGGGCTACGAGCAGTACTTC.

This chain connects TRBV19 to TRBJ1-1, with D unclear. The V gene lost 7 bases and the J gene lost 8 bases, with 11 bases spanning the gap. CDR1 LNHDA and CDR2 SQIVND come from the germline V gene (reference sequence). The CDR3 is 11 residues long. DNA for the CDR3: TGTGCCAGTACGTCCGGGAACGAAGCTTTCTTT. Encoded protein: CASTSGNEAFF.